These T cell receptor beta chains were read from a single sample in a study of regulatory T cells in long-lasting Graves disease. TCRdb itself ran the multiplex PCR reads through MiXCR, one entry per CDR3 protein. The sample includes almost 450,000 distinct CDR3 sequences, roughly 17% of them seen just once. This sample was also put to use in a study of T cells in Graves' hyperthyroidism and ophthalmopathy.

Material: peripheral blood mononuclear cells (PBMCs), obtained at new diagnosis, from a patient treated with antithyroid drugs. These receptors all come from a woman younger than 45 with Graves disease. Both conserved end residues are part of each CDR3. Each record gives: J gene, D gene, clone size, V gene, CDR3 protein, CDR3 DNA. D genes are given only for firm matches. Only part of the rows carry a size: once, few, many, or a class if the clone is expanded.

TRBJ1-5	-	few	TRBV25-1	CASSEPGPNQPQHF	TGTGCCAGCAGTGAGCCGGGTCCAAATCAGCCCCAGCATTTT
TRBJ2-1	TRBD2	many	TRBV10-3	CATQTVLAGEGSSYNEQFF	TGTGCCACCCAAACAGTACTAGCGGGAGAGGGAAGCTCCTACAATGAGCAGTTCTTC
TRBJ1-1	-	many	TRBV7-3	CASSGEAAGGTEAFF	TGTGCCAGCAGCGGGGAAGCGGCGGGGGGCACTGAAGCTTTCTTT
TRBJ2-7	TRBD2	many	TRBV3-1	CASSQVAYPGTSDNSYEQYF	TGTGCCAGCAGCCAAGTAGCTTATCCCGGGACTAGCGACAACTCCTACGAGCAGTACTTC
TRBJ2-7	TRBD1	few	TRBV6-5	CASSYLASDSLRGPERKTYEQYF	TGTGCCAGCAGTTACTTGGCCTCGGACTCCCTGAGGGGGCCTGAGCGTAAGACCTACGAGCAGTACTTC
TRBJ2-5	-	-	TRBV19	CASSIRTTWKQETQYF	TGTGCCAGTAGTATAAGGACGACTTGGAAACAAGAGACCCAGTACTTC
TRBJ2-1	TRBD2	many	TRBV20-1	CSARDLPPGLYNEQFF	TGCAGTGCTAGAGATCTCCCACCGGGACTATACAATGAGCAGTTCTTC
TRBJ2-1	TRBD2	-	TRBV9	CASSAGTSGRINNEQFF	TGTGCCAGCAGCGCTGGGACTAGCGGGAGGATCAACAATGAGCAGTTCTTC
TRBJ2-7	-	many	TRBV27	CATSGGTYEQYF	TGTGCCACCTCCGGCGGGACCTACGAGCAGTACTTC
TRBJ1-5	TRBD1	many	TRBV6-1	CASSVTAGTGNQPQHF	TGTGCCAGCAGTGTAACAGCCGGGACAGGCAATCAGCCCCAGCATTTT
TRBJ2-1	TRBD2	many	TRBV20-1	CSARDDSGGSSYNEQFF	TGCAGTGCTAGAGACGATAGCGGGGGGAGCTCCTACAATGAGCAGTTCTTC
TRBJ2-3	TRBD2	once	TRBV9	CASSVGREYTDTQYF	TGTGCCAGCAGCGTGGGGCGGGAGTACACAGATACGCAGTATTTT
TRBJ2-1	-	many	TRBV30	CAWSPTSYNEQFF	TGTGCCTGGAGTCCTACTAGCTACAATGAGCAGTTCTTC
TRBJ2-4	TRBD1	-	TRBV6-2/TRBV6-3	CASSGGQIAKNIQYF	TGTGCCAGCAGTGGGGGACAGATAGCCAAAAACATTCAGTACTTC
TRBJ2-7	-	many	TRBV7-2	CASSLIGQGAYEQYF	TGTGCCAGCAGCCTAATCGGCCAGGGAGCCTACGAGCAGTACTTC
TRBJ2-5	-	-	TRBV10-1	CASSDPGQQETQYF	TGCGCCAGCAGTGACCCCGGACAGCAAGAGACCCAGTACTTC
TRBJ2-5	-	-	TRBV6-2/TRBV6-3	CASSRGLLSGAQETQYF	TGTGCCAGCAGTAGAGGTCTTTTGAGCGGAGCCCAAGAGACCCAGTACTTC
TRBJ1-5	-	-	TRBV19	CASSPRLGGNQPQHF	TGTGCCAGTAGTCCACGGTTGGGGGGCAATCAGCCCCAGCATTTT
TRBJ2-1	-	-	TRBV6-2/TRBV6-3	CASTRSVSNNEQFF	TGTGCCAGCACCCGATCCGTCTCTAACAATGAGCAGTTCTTC
TRBJ1-2	-	-	TRBV3-1	CASSQGTHGYTF	TGTGCCAGCAGCCAAGGGACCCATGGCTACACCTTC
TRBJ2-1	-	many	TRBV20-1	CSARDNRAKSYNEQFF	TGCAGTGCTAGAGATAATAGGGCGAAATCCTACAATGAGCAGTTCTTC
TRBJ1-1	-	many	TRBV5-8	CASSYPGTANTEAFF	TGTGCCAGCAGCTACCCCGGGACGGCGAACACTGAAGCTTTCTTT
TRBJ2-7	-	many	TRBV20-1	CSASWGASYEQYF	TGCAGTGCTAGTTGGGGGGCCTCCTACGAGCAGTACTTC
TRBJ2-1	TRBD2	few	TRBV7-9	CASSFRTSGSGKHEQFF	TGTGCCAGCAGCTTCAGGACTAGCGGGAGTGGTAAGCATGAGCAGTTCTTC
TRBJ2-5	TRBD2	many	TRBV6-1	CASRRGTSGETQYF	TGTGCCAGCCGAAGGGGCACTAGCGGAGAGACCCAGTACTTC
TRBJ2-7	-	-	TRBV19	CASQQDGSSYEQYF	TGTGCCAGTCAACAGGACGGAAGCTCCTACGAGCAGTACTTC